This T cell receptor (beta chain) was identified during a study of Graves' ophthalmopathy and Graves' hyperthyroidism. At the level of the study: No progression to ophthalmopathy over 18 months defined stable hyperthyroidism. Study observations and caveats: Blood contained most expanded thyroid clonotypes exceeding 0.001 frequency. Sensitivity reached more than 70% and specificity approximately 72% when the model predicted ophthalmopathy progression.

V was shortened by 0 bases and J by 1 base, with 15 bases between the two germline ends. The CDR3 length is 17 residues. In germline, CDR1 is MGHRA, CDR2 YSYEKL. RNA transcripts provided the template for amplifying TCR beta CDR3 regions. In the first round, RT-PCR was carried out with HTBI primers, and a multiplex PCR formed the second round. MiXCR, applied by TCRdb to the multiplex PCR reads, yields one record per CDR3 protein. Of more than 1,000,000 distinct CDR3 sequences listed, 36% are singletons. Aged 18 to 65, the patients with hyperthyroidism had under 2 months' duration and were newly diagnosed. There are a few counts of this clonotype. No antigen is known for it.

The source is an adult man with Graves' hyperthyroidism. The chain has TRBV4-1 and TRBJ1-2, with D unclear. What was sequenced was peripheral blood or thyroid tissue (not recorded which). CDR3 in DNA: TGCGCCAGCAGCCAAGAATTCCGAAGGGAACTTAACTATGGCTACACCTTC. Translation gives CASSQEFRRELNYGYTF.